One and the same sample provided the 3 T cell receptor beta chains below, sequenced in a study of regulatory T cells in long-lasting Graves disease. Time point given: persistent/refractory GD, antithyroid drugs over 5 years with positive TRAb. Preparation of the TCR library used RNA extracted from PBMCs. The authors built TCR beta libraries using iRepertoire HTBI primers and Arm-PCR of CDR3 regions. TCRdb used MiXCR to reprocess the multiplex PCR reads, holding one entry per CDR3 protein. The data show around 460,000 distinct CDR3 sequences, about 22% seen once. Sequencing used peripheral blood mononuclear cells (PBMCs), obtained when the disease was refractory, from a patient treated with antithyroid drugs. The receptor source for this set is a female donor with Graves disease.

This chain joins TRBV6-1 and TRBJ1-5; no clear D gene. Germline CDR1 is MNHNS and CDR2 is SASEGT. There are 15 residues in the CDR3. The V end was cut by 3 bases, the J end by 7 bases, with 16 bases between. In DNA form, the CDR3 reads TGTGCCAGCAGTGACCCCACGTGGACCAGACAGCCCCAGCATTTT. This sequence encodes CASSDPTWTRQPQHF.

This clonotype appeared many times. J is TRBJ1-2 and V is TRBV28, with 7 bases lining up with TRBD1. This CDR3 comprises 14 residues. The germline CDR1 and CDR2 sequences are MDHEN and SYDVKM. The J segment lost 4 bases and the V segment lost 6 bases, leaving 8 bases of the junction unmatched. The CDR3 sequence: CASSGTDDFYGYTF. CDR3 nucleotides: TGTGCCAGCAGCGGGACAGATGACTTCTATGGCTACACCTTC.

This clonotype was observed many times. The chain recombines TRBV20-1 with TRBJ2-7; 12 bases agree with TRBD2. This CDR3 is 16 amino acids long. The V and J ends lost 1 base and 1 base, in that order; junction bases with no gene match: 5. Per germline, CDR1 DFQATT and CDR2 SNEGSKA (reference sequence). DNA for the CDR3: TGCAGTGCTAGAGTCCCTAGCGGGGGGGCTTCCTACGAGCAGTACTTC. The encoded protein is CSARVPSGGASYEQYF.